Listed here is a single TCR beta chain. Treatment defined: roughly 20 received Ad26.COV2.S at low or high dose, single or two shots; about 5 received placebo; per-sample allocation not given. After the first vaccine or placebo injection, samples were drawn on day 63. The sample comes from a study of Ad26.COV2.S vaccination and SARS-CoV-2 variants. Profiled with immunoSEQ multiplex PCR; TCRdb holds only in-frame clones, not every one. This sample yields hundreds of thousands of clones, of which 88% are seen a single time; roughly 6% belongs to the top ten. Sequencing used peripheral blood, obtained in a trial of Ad26.COV2.S vaccine versus placebo. The sequence was obtained from a person aged 18-65 years who received the Ad26.COV2.S COVID-19 vaccine or a placebo.

For the CDR3, the DNA is TGTGCCAGCAGCTTGGGGGTGGGCGATAGCAATCAGCCCCAGCATTTT. This gives the protein CASSLGVGDSNQPQHF. The rearrangement joins TRBV5-5 to TRBJ1-5; D remains unclear. Germline lookup yields CDR1 SGHKS and CDR2 YYEKEE (reference sequence). V lost 0 bases and J lost 0, with 10 bases in between. The CDR3 runs to 16 residues.